This TCR beta chain appears in the sequencing data of a study of blood T cell repertoires in COVID-19. With respect to this clone: A read error may account for a junction end that differs from germline.

Per the germline V gene, CDR1 is MNHEY and CDR2 is SMNVEV (reference sequence). The CDR3 loop spans 13 amino acids. Produced via immunoSEQ multiplex PCR; TCRdb's table is partial and in-frame only. The sample holds more than 60,000 clones; 70% to 90% are singletons and the top ten take approximately 16%. The genes are TRBV27 and TRBJ2-3, with D maybe TRBD2 (5 bases). The receptor's source is a human donor in a cohort sampled during active COVID-19. Sequencing was done on a sample of peripheral blood. The CDR3 is CASGSASTETQYF. Here the CDR3 DNA reads TGTGCCAGCGGTTCGGCTAGCACAGAAACGCAGTATTTT.